This T cell receptor beta chain was captured by sequencing in a study of Ad26.COV2.S vaccination and SARS-CoV-2 variants. Study conclusions and caveats: TCR breadth and depth estimates may have understated total T cell responses. The placebo group had lower spike-specific TCR breadth than the vaccine recipients did.

Treatment specified: roughly 20 received Ad26.COV2.S at low or high dose, single or two shots; about five received placebo; per-sample allocation not given. After the first vaccine or placebo injection, samples were drawn on day 63. Recruitment in Boston yielded a donor of adult age, 18-55 years. Note on this clone: Its matching antigen is unknown.

The germline gives CDR1 MNHEY, CDR2 SVGAGI. The CDR3 has 15 residues. Between the trimmed V and J ends, which lost 7 bases and 0 bases, there was a span of 13 bases. Profiling relied on immunoSEQ multiplex PCR, and the TCRdb table lists in-frame clones only, not all of them. The sample lists around 300,000 clones; about 87% were seen once. The chain combines TRBV6-5 with TRBJ1-3; D remains ambiguous. Sequences were derived from peripheral blood, sampled in a trial of Ad26.COV2.S vaccine versus placebo. This receptor was identified in a person between 18 and 60 years old who received the Ad26.COV2.S COVID-19 vaccine or a placebo. The CDR3 protein is CASTSLRLSGNTIYF. The CDR3 DNA follows: TGTGCCAGCACTTCCCTAAGGCTCTCTGGAAACACCATATATTTT.